The text below deals with one T cell receptor beta chain. No cognate antigen has been identified for it. Base qualities are not provided; no much larger clone lies one nucleotide away. The sample originates from a study of T cell responses to AZD1222 COVID-19 vaccine (dated by TCRdb to the early 2020s). At the level of the whole study: Because spike-specific TCR depth and breadth did not differ between the two schedules, AZD1222 recipients who got a second dose at roughly 4 weeks were pooled with those who got a second dose at roughly 12 weeks. A total of around 240 trial participants underwent TCR sequencing, of whom roughly 210 had received two doses of AZD1222 and roughly 26 had received two doses of the MenACWY control vaccine. Trial participants were enrolled by age into subgroups of 18-55, 56-69 and 70-plus years, and roughly 150, 30 and 60 TCR-sequenced participants, respectively, were included in these subgroups. General conclusions and limits of the study: The vaccine-associated CD4 TCRs covered the entire spike protein, and the dominant responses fell in regions 160-218 and 743-854. After two AZD1222 doses, spike-specific TCR breadth and depth were significantly higher than at day 0 and than in MenACWY recipients. Reportedly, almost half of the unique spike-specific TCRs recognized epitopes lying outside the regions that are mutated in the B.1.351 and B.1.1.7 variants. Conclusions about previously exposed vaccinees were limited because only 5 or 6 AZD1222 recipients were SARS-CoV-2 seropositive at baseline. Because no samples from the day 14 peak response were available, repertoires could be characterized only after the peak T cell response. Participants were mostly white British and included more females than males, and it was suggested by the authors that clonal diversity may have been underestimated. The 56-69-year group was small, and its depth increase did not reach significance, likely because of low power.

The sample's time point label, decoded: baseline before first vaccination. Vaccinee samples came from UK trials COV001 and COV002, including a single-blind randomized controlled phase 2/3 trial of AZD1222 (ChAdOx1 nCoV-19) in healthy adults. Trial participant PBMC samples were collected at day 0 and day 28 after the second dose for TCRbeta chain sequencing. The CDR3 regions of human TCRbeta chains were analyzed by immunosequencing. The source study handled its data this way. TCRs in the repertoires were compared against a reference library of SARS-CoV-2-specific TCRs that had been generated with the MIRA antigen-specificity platform. Breadth was defined as the fraction of unique TCRs that were SARS-CoV-2-associated, and depth was defined as the fraction of total T cells that were SARS-CoV-2-associated. Using the MIRA data, every spike-specific TCR was mapped to the spike region that the TCR reacted to and assigned to either a CD4 or a CD8 class. Log10-transformed breadth and depth values were compared by one-way ANOVA with Sidak's multiple comparisons tests. TCRdb provides this immuneACCESS table in a form limited to in-frame rearrangements. Some clones are lacking; in checked studies, under half of them reflect an unresolved V gene, and why the rest are absent is not known. V and J calls and clone size are copied from that table; D and trimming were computed from the DNA. This sample comprises fewer than 110,000 clones, 91% of them detected only once. The ten largest account for about 48% of the sample.

V is pared back by 0 bases and J by 7 bases, with 13 bases lying between the germline termini. Looking up the germline V gene yields CDR1 SGHRS and CDR2 YFSETQ. The CDR3 sequence holds 14 residues, the cysteine and phenylalanine included. Only the CDR3 DNA stays, 42 bases, in frame from base 1. The sequences come from peripheral blood, collected on day 0 of AZD1222 vaccination. This clonotype originated in an adult in good health. The V and J segments used are TRBV5-1 and TRBJ1-1; tentative D gene TRBD1, with 5 bases matching. Read as DNA, the sequence is TGCGCCAGCAGCTTGGGAGAGGGGATGGGTGAAGCTTTCTTT. Its protein product is CASSLGEGMGEAFF. Full variable domain (CDR3 extended with the reference TRBV5-1 and TRBJ1-1 proteins): KAGVTQTPRYLIKTRGQQVTLSCSPISGHRSVSWYQQTPGQGLQFLFEYFSETQRNKGNFPGRFSGRQFSNSRSEMNVSTLELGDSALYLCASSLGEGMGEAFFGQGTRLTVV.